Below are 23 T cell receptor beta chains sequenced from a single sample in a study of blood T cell repertoires in COVID-19. Profiled with immunoSEQ multiplex PCR; TCRdb holds only in-frame clones, not every one. Among about 120,000 clones listed, 78% were seen once. The sequenced sample consisted of peripheral blood. All receptors come from a man aged 65 to 85 with acute or convalescent COVID-19.

The chain combines TRBV6-5 with TRBJ1-5; no clear D gene. The CDR3 has 12 residues. CDR1 and CDR2 from the germline V gene are MNHEY and SVGAGI. With 7 bases removed from V and 8 bases from J, the gap between germline ends came to 12 bases. Written as DNA, the CDR3 is TGTGCCAGCAACAGACCTTATGAGCCCCAGCATTTT. Translating gives CASNRPYEPQHF.

This clone was seen ten or more times. This chain uses TRBV5-6 with TRBJ1-1; TRBD1 matches at 7 bases. Germline CDR1 is SGHDT and CDR2 is YYEEEE. The CDR3 runs 15 residues. V lost 3 bases to trimming and J lost 1 base; unmatched junction nucleotides: 6. The CDR3 sequence: CASSSQDRPNTEAFF. The CDR3 bases are TGTGCCAGCAGCTCTCAGGACAGGCCGAACACTGAAGCTTTCTTT. Drawing the rest from reference TRBV5-6 and TRBJ1-1, the complete variable domain is DAGVTQSPTHLIKTRGQQVTLRCSPKSGHDTVSWYQQALGQGPQFIFQYYEEEERQRGNFPDRFSGHQFPNYSSELNVNALLLGDSALYLCASSSQDRPNTEAFFGQGTRLTVV.

The CDR3 sequence is CASSSQVSGNTIYF. For the CDR3, the DNA is TGTGCCAGCAGCTCCCAGGTCTCTGGAAACACCATATATTTT. J is TRBJ1-3 and V is TRBV7-2; D not certain. Trimming removed 4 bases from V and 0 bases from J, with 7 bases in between. Germline-derived CDR1 and CDR2 are SGHTA and FQGNSA. This CDR3 spans 14 amino acids.

This chain links TRBV9 with TRBJ1-2, with TRBD1 as a possible D gene (6 bases). The length of the CDR3 is 14 residues. The germline gives CDR1 SGDLS, CDR2 YYNGEE. CDR3 region: CPRRLRGGRAGYTF. CDR3 coding DNA: TGTCCCCGCCGCCTACGCGGGGGGCGGGCGGGCTACACCTTC.

The chain carries TRBV7-8 and TRBJ2-5, with D tentatively TRBD1 (6 bases). This CDR3 comprises 18 residues. V lost 3 bases and J 1 base, leaving 21 bases between the germline ends. Germline values: CDR1 SGHVS, CDR2 FQNEAQ. The chain's CDR3 is CASSFPGTLIRGQETQYF. The CDR3 bases are TGTGCCAGCAGCTTCCCCGGGACACTTATCAGGGGCCAAGAGACCCAGTACTTC.

The gene calls are TRBV24-1 and TRBJ1-2, with a tentative D call TRBD1 (5 bases). V lost 4 bases and J lost 7, with 18 bases in between. The germline CDR1 and CDR2 sequences are KGHDR and SFDVKD. CDR3 length equals 15 residues. CDR3 DNA: TGTGCCACCAGTGACCCCGGCCAGGGCGGGGGTGGCTACACCTTC. It is translated as CATSDPGQGGGGYTF.

This clone was found once. The J gene is TRBJ1-2, the V gene TRBV29-1, with TRBD1 identical over 8 bases. This CDR3 spans 13 amino acids. Germline CDR1 reads SQVTM; CDR2 reads ANQGSEA. Trimming took 1 base from V and 2 from J; bases not matched to a gene: 0. In DNA, the CDR3 is TGCAGCGTTGAAGGGACAGGGAACTATGGCTACACCTTC. This translates into CSVEGTGNYGYTF.

V is TRBV5-4 and J is TRBJ2-5; 9 bases fit TRBD1. Trimming removed 7 bases from V and 5 bases from J; junction bases left unmatched: 9. Looked up from germline, CDR1 is SGHNT and CDR2 is YYREEE (reference sequence). The CDR3 covers 14 residues. The CDR3 region is CASGEQGAKETQYF. The CDR3 DNA reads TGTGCCAGCGGAGAACAGGGGGCGAAGGAGACCCAGTACTTC. The full variable domain, rest sourced from reference TRBV5-4 and TRBJ2-5, is ETGVTQSPTHLIKTRGQQVTLRCSSQSGHNTVSWYQQALGQGPQFIFQYYREEENGRGNFPPRFSGLQFPNYSSELNVNALELDDSALYLCASGEQGAKETQYFGPGTRLLVL.

For the CDR3, the DNA is TGCAGCGTTGGTTCGACAGGCAATGCCGGGGAGCTGTTTTTT. Encoded protein: CSVGSTGNAGELFF. The chain uses TRBV29-1 and TRBJ2-2; possibly TRBD1 for D (6 bases). V was pared by 4 bases and J by 6 bases, with 15 bases between. Per germline, CDR1 SQVTM and CDR2 ANQGSEA. The length of the CDR3 is 14 residues.

The J gene is TRBJ1-3, the V gene TRBV7-8; perhaps TRBD1 as D (5 bases). Trimming removed 2 bases at V and 7 bases at J, with 15 bases between. This CDR3 is 15 amino acids long. CDR1 is SGHVS, CDR2 FQNEAQ, per germline. The CDR3: CASSLLQGPRNTIYF. As DNA, the CDR3 is TGTGCCAGCAGCTTATTGCAGGGCCCTCGGAACACCATATATTTT.

The J gene is TRBJ1-5, the V gene TRBV5-8; no reliable D call. Between the trimmed V and J ends, which lost 4 bases and 5 bases, there was a span of 13 bases. The CDR3 spans 14 residues. The germline CDR1 and CDR2 sequences are SGHTS and YDEGEE. DNA of the CDR3: TGTGCCAGCAGCCTTAGCAGAGCTTATCAGCCCCAGCATTTT. This sequence encodes CASSLSRAYQPQHF. Together with reference TRBV5-8 and TRBJ1-5, the CDR3 gives the full variable domain: EAGVTQSPTHLIKTRGQQATLRCSPISGHTSVYWYQQALGLGLQFLLWYDEGEERNRGNFPPRFSGRQFPNYSSELNVNALELEDSALYLCASSLSRAYQPQHFGDGTRLSIL.

This clone has only a few counts. The chain employs TRBV18 and TRBJ2-7, with D possibly TRBD1 on 6 matching bases. The CDR3 loop spans 14 amino acids. V shed 6 bases and J shed 4 bases, with 16 bases lying between them. The germline V gene has CDR1 KGHSH and CDR2 LQKENI. The CDR3 protein is CASSKRTEQYEQYF. The CDR3 DNA follows: TGTGCCAGCTCCAAGAGGACAGAACAATACGAGCAGTACTTC. Drawing the rest from reference TRBV18 and TRBJ2-7, the complete variable domain is NAGVMQNPRHLVRRRGQEARLRCSPMKGHSHVYWYRQLPEEGLKFMVYLQKENIIDESGMPKERFSAEFPKEGPSILRIQQVVRGDSAAYFCASSKRTEQYEQYFGPGTRLTVT.

The CDR3, as DNA: TGTGCCAGCAGGCTAGACAGGAATTCACCCCTCCACTTT. It specifies CASRLDRNSPLHF. This rearrangement joins TRBV6-5 to TRBJ1-6, with D tentatively TRBD1 (6 bases). The V gene lost 6 bases and the J gene lost 7 bases, with 10 bases spanning the gap. This CDR3 has 13 amino acids. Germline CDR1 MNHEY, CDR2 SVGAGI.

The chain carries TRBV2 and TRBJ2-1, with TRBD2 matching over 7 bases. This CDR3 comprises 13 residues. Trimming took 6 bases from V and 9 from J; bases not matched to a gene: 8. Looked up from germline, CDR1 is SNHLY and CDR2 is FYNNEI. The CDR3: CASSWTSRLEQFF. DNA of the CDR3: TGTGCCAGCAGCTGGACTAGTAGGCTTGAGCAGTTCTTC.

The chain carries TRBV6-5 and TRBJ1-5, with TRBD1 as a possible D gene (5 bases). Trimming removed 6 bases at V and 6 bases at J, with 12 bases between. Germline V gene data show CDR1 as MNHEY and CDR2 as SVGAGI. The CDR3 is 13 residues long. CDR3 sequence reads: CASSRGTSQPQHF. CDR3 sequence (DNA): TGTGCCAGCAGCCGGGGGACGAGTCAGCCCCAGCATTTT.

The J gene is TRBJ2-2, the V gene TRBV19; D unclear. Trimming removed 1 base from V and 2 bases from J, with 11 bases in between. The length of the CDR3 is 16 residues. Germline V gives CDR1 LNHDA, CDR2 SQIVND (reference sequence). The CDR3 nucleotides are TGTGCCAGTAGTATAGTTCCCGGAGAAAACACCGGGGAGCTGTTTTTT. Amino acid sequence: CASSIVPGENTGELFF. The whole variable domain, filled in from reference TRBV19 and TRBJ2-2, reads DGGITQSPKYLFRKEGQNVTLSCEQNLNHDAMYWYRQDPGQGLRLIYYSQIVNDFQKGDIAEGYSVSREKKESFPLTVTSAQKNPTAFYLCASSIVPGENTGELFFGEGSRLTVL.

The V gene is TRBV7-5, the J gene TRBJ2-7; the table's TRBD1 call for D was not verified on the DNA. TRBV7-5 is a documented pseudogene. CDR3 size: 14 residues. The CDR3 sequence is CVRSPVGDKYEQYF. CDR3 DNA sequence: TGTGTCAGAAGCCCAGTCGGGGACAAGTACGAGCAGTACTTC.

The chain is built from TRBV5-8 and TRBJ2-5; TRBD2 matches 10 bases. CDR1 and CDR2 (germline): SGHTS, YDEGEE. V gave up 1 base and J gave up 3 bases; unmatched junction bases: 6. CDR3 length: 16 residues. Written as DNA, the CDR3 is TGTGCCAGCAGCTTGTATAGGCTAGCGGGGGAAGAGACCCAGTACTTC. Its translation is CASSLYRLAGEETQYF. Based on the CDR3 plus reference TRBV5-8 and TRBJ2-5, the full variable domain is EAGVTQSPTHLIKTRGQQATLRCSPISGHTSVYWYQQALGLGLQFLLWYDEGEERNRGNFPPRFSGRQFPNYSSELNVNALELEDSALYLCASSLYRLAGEETQYFGPGTRLLVL.

The J gene is TRBJ1-1, the V gene TRBV19; D gene ambiguous. The CDR3 consists of 13 residues. Germline lookup yields CDR1 LNHDA and CDR2 SQIVND (reference sequence). Trimming removed 6 bases from V and 4 bases from J, with 12 bases in between. CDR3 in amino acids: CASSSRRGTEAFF. The DNA for the CDR3 is TGTGCCAGTAGCTCTCGCCGGGGCACTGAAGCTTTCTTT.

This chain links TRBV10-1 with TRBJ2-2; tentatively, D is TRBD2 (7 bases). The V end was cut by 0 bases, the J end by 5 bases, with 16 bases between. This CDR3 comprises 17 residues. Looked up from germline, CDR1 is WNHNN and CDR2 is SYGVQD (reference sequence). The CDR3 bases are TGCGCCAGCAGTGAGTCGTGGGGGGGGCCGGGTACCGGGGAGCTGTTTTTT. It specifies CASSESWGGPGTGELFF.

The CDR3 loop reads CAWRGTGYFSPLHF. The CDR3 DNA reads TGTGCCTGGAGAGGGACAGGGTATTTTTCACCCCTCCACTTT. This rearrangement joins TRBV30 to TRBJ1-6; TRBD1 aligns across 9 bases. The V segment lost 3 bases and the J segment 9 bases; nucleotides outside the gene matches: 6. The germline V gene has CDR1 GTSNPN and CDR2 SVGIG (reference sequence). The CDR3 extends over 14 amino acids.

The V and J genes are TRBV6-4 and TRBJ1-5; D gene uncertain. The CDR3 runs to 13 residues. CDR1 and CDR2 (germline): MRHNA, SNTAGT. V lost 6 bases, J lost 0 bases, and 6 bases lay in between. This CDR3 reads CASSEHSNQPQHF. The CDR3 bases are TGTGCCAGCAGCGAGCATAGCAATCAGCCCCAGCATTTT.

This clone was seen more than once but under ten times. V is TRBV6-4 and J is TRBJ1-1, with a weak D call TRBD1 (6 bases). This CDR3 is built from 14 residues. The germline V gene has CDR1 MRHNA and CDR2 SNTAGT. V was trimmed by 3 bases and J by 6 bases, leaving 14 bases between them. The CDR3 bases are TGTGCCAGCAGTGAGGGAAGCAGGGGATCTGAAGCTTTCTTT. Translating it yields CASSEGSRGSEAFF.